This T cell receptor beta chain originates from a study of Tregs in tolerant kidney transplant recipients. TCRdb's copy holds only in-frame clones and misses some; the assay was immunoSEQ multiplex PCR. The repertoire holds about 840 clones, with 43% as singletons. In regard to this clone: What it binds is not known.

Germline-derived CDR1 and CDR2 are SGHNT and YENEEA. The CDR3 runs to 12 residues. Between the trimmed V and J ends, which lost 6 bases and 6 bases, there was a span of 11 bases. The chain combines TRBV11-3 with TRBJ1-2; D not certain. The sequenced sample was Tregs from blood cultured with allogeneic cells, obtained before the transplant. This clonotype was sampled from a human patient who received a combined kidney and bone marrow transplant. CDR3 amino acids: CASSVGLHGYTF. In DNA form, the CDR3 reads TGTGCCAGCAGTGTAGGGCTCCATGGCTACACCTTC. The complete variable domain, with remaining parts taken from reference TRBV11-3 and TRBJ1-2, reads EAGVVQSPRYKIIEKKQPVAFWCNPISGHNTLYWYLQNLGQGPELLIRYENEEAVDDSQLPKDRFSAERLKGVDSTLKIQPAELGDSAVYLCASSVGLHGYTFGSGTRLTVV.